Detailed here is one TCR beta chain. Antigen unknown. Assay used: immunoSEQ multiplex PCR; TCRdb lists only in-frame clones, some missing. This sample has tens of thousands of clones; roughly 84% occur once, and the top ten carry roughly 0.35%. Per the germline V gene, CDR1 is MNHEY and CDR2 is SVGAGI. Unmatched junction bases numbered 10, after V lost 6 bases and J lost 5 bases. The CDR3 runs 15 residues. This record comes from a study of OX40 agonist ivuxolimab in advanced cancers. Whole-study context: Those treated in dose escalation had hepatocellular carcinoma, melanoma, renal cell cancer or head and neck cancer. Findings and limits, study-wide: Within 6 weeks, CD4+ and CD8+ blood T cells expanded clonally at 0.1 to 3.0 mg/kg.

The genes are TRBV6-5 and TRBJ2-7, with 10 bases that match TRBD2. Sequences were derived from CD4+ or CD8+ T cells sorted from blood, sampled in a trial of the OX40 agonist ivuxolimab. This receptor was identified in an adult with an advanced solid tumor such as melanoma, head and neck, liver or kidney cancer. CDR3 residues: CASSGASGSIDEQYF. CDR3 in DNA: TGTGCCAGCAGCGGGGCTAGCGGGAGTATCGACGAGCAGTACTTC.